The 8 T cell receptor beta chains presented below share a single source sample, sequenced in a study of spatial heterogeneity in lung cancer. Each CDR3 protein gets one entry after TCRdb re-called the 5' RACE reads with MiXCR. The table has about 70,000 distinct CDR3 sequences, 8% to 10% seen once. Time point specified: blood at routine non-recurrence follow-up after resection. Source: PBMCs, taken at follow-up. These receptors were taken from a female donor with early-stage non-small cell lung cancer.

In this sample, this clonotype turned up many times. The J gene is TRBJ1-5, the V gene TRBV10-2, with D unresolved. The CDR3 contains 14 residues. The V gene lost 4 bases and the J gene lost 1 base, with 8 bases spanning the gap. Germline CDR1 WSHSY, CDR2 SAAADI. CDR3 region: CASSGGLSNQPQHF. CDR3 DNA sequence: TGCGCCAGCAGTGGAGGGTTAAGCAATCAGCCCCAGCATTTT.

This clonotype was counted many times. The chain has TRBV3-1 and TRBJ2-7; 7 nucleotides line up with TRBD2. The germline CDR1 and CDR2 sequences are LGHDT and YNNKEL (reference sequence). CDR3 length: 13 residues. The V gene end was trimmed by 4 bases and the J gene end by 3 bases; junction bases not matched to a gene: 3. The CDR3 here is CASSPSGVYEQYF. The CDR3 DNA follows: TGTGCCAGCAGCCCTAGCGGAGTCTACGAGCAGTACTTC.

This clonotype was recorded at least ten times. The V gene is TRBV20-1, the J gene TRBJ2-6, with D possibly matching TRBD2 (6 bases). Trimming shortened V by 5 bases and J by 3 bases, and 11 bases separated the two germline ends. The CDR3 extends over 14 amino acids. Germline V gene data show CDR1 as DFQATT and CDR2 as SNEGSKA (reference sequence). The CDR3 coding sequence is TGCAGTGCTCCTCCGGGGGTTGGGGCCAACGTCCTGACTTTC. This gives the protein CSAPPGVGANVLTF.

V gene TRBV3-1 combines with J gene TRBJ2-1, with TRBD2 identical over 8 bases. The CDR3 contains 14 residues. The germline gives CDR1 LGHDT, CDR2 YNNKEL (reference sequence). V shed 4 bases and J 3 bases; nucleotides not matched to a gene: 2. In DNA form, the CDR3 reads TGTGCCAGCAGCCGACTAGCGAGCTACAATGAGCAGTTCTTC. Amino acids: CASSRLASYNEQFF.

This clonotype was recorded at least ten times. The chain recombines TRBV11-2 with TRBJ1-2; D might be TRBD1 (6 bases). Germline CDR1 reads SGHAT; CDR2 reads FQNNGV. The CDR3 runs 16 residues. Trimming left V 1 base short and J 4 bases short, with 16 bases between. CDR3 bases: TGTGCCAGCAGCTTAGGTGGGGGGGCAGGCTTCTATGGCTACACCTTC. Translating gives CASSLGGGAGFYGYTF.

In nucleotides, the CDR3 is TGCGCCAGCAGCTTGTCGCAAGCCAAAAACATTCAGTACTTC. Protein: CASSLSQAKNIQYF. V and J are TRBV5-1 and TRBJ2-4; D ambiguous. Deletions cut 1 base from V and 0 bases from J, with 5 bases between. This CDR3 is built from 14 residues. Germline V gene data show CDR1 as SGHRS and CDR2 as YFSETQ.

As concerns this clonotype: This may come from a read error, since a much larger clone is one base off. V usage is TRBV29-1 and J usage is TRBJ1-2; D not resolved. The CDR3 length is 12 residues. CDR1 and CDR2 (germline): SQVTM, ANQGSEA. The CDR3 coding sequence is TGCAGCGCTGAACGGCTCGGTGTAGGCTACACCTTC. The encoded protein is CSAERLGVGYTF.

Ten or more counts support this clonotype. The chain couples TRBV20-1 to TRBJ2-6; D not resolved. The V gene's germline CDR1 is DFQATT and CDR2 SNEGSKA (reference sequence). V was cut by 0 bases and J by 4 bases, with 10 bases left in between. This CDR3 is 15 amino acids long. The CDR3 DNA reads as TGCAGTGCTAGAGATCTAGAGACCGGGGCCAACGTCCTGACTTTC. Translating it yields CSARDLETGANVLTF.